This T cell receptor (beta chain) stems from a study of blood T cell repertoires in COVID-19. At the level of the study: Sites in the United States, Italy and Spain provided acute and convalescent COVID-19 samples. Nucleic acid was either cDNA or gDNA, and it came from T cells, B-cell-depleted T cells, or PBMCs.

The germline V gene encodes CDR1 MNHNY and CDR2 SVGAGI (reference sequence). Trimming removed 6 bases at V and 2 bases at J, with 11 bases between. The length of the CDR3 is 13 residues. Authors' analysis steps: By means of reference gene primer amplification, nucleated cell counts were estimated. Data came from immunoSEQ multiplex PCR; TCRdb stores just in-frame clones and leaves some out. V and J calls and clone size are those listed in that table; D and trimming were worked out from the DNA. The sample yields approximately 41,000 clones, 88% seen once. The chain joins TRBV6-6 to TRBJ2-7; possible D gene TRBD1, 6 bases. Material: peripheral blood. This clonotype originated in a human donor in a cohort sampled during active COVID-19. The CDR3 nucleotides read TGTGCCAGCAGAGATCAGGGGCCCTACGAGCAGTACTTC. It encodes CASRDQGPYEQYF.